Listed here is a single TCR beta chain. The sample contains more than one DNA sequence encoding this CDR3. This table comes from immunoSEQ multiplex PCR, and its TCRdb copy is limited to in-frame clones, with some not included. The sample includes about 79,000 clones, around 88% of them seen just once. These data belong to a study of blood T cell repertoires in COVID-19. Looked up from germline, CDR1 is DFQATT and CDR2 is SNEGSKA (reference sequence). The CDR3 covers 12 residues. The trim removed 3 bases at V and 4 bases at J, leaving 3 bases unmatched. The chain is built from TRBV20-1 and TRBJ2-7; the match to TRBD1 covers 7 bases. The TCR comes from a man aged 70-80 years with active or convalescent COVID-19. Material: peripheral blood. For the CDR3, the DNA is TGCAGTGCTAGTAAGGGGGCGTACGAGCAGTACTTC. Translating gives CSASKGAYEQYF.